These 30 T cell receptor beta chains came from one sample sequenced in a study of early T cells in non-severe SARS-CoV-2 infection. TCRdb re-derived calls from the 5' RACE reads in MiXCR, one entry per CDR3 protein. The data show about 28,000 distinct CDR3 sequences, 5% to 7% seen once. The specimen was whole blood. These receptors were collected from an adult who was a healthcare worker with PCR-confirmed SARS-CoV-2 infection or an uninfected control (not recorded which).

This clonotype was detected many times. The chain employs TRBV4-1 and TRBJ1-1, with D possibly being TRBD1 (5 bases). Trimming took off 4 bases at V and 3 bases at J, with 15 bases between the two ends. CDR3 size: 15 residues. Germline assignment: CDR1 MGHRA and CDR2 YSYEKL. In DNA form, the CDR3 reads TGCGCCAGCAGCCCAAGAGATTGGGGGTACACTGAAGCTTTCTTT. Its translation: CASSPRDWGYTEAFF.

Only a few counts were recorded for this clonotype. The chain is built from TRBV11-2 and TRBJ2-2; 7 bases are a match to TRBD1. CDR1 is SGHAT and CDR2 is FQNNGV in the germline V gene. The trim removed 7 bases at V and 4 bases at J, leaving 15 bases unmatched. The CDR3 is made up of 17 amino acids. This chain's CDR3 is CASKPVRHSGGTGELFF. For the CDR3, the DNA is TGTGCCAGCAAACCAGTTCGGCACTCAGGGGGCACCGGGGAGCTGTTTTTT.

This clonotype has ten or more counts. Relative to the germline gene, one junction end is altered; a read error may explain this. CDR3 residues: CASSVAGGPANEQFF. CDR3 bases: TGTGCCAGCAGCGTAGCGGGGGGGCCAGCAAATGAGCAGTTCTTC. This chain links TRBV7-2 with TRBJ2-1; TRBD2 matches at 11 bases. CDR3 size: 15 residues. Germline V gene data show CDR1 as SGHTA and CDR2 as FQGNSA.

Only a few counts were recorded for this clonotype. V is TRBV12-3 or TRBV12-4 and J is TRBJ2-7; no definite D call. Trimming stripped 6 bases from V and 0 bases from J, with 18 bases between. The CDR3 loop spans 16 amino acids. The CDR3 loop reads CASSPVVSRSSYEQYF. The CDR3 DNA reads as TGTGCCAGCAGCCCGGTGGTTTCAAGGAGCTCCTACGAGCAGTACTTC.

In its sample, this clonotype was seen many times. The rearrangement uses TRBV29-1 and TRBJ1-1; D gene uncertain. CDR1 is SQVTM and CDR2 is ANQGSEA in the germline V gene. This CDR3 region has 13 residues. V was clipped by 6 bases and J by 8 bases, with 19 bases between them. This CDR3 is CSVAIRRWGEAFF. CDR3 nucleotide sequence: TGCAGCGTGGCCATACGGCGGTGGGGAGAAGCTTTCTTT. Filled out from reference TRBV29-1 and TRBJ1-1, the complete variable domain reads SAVISQKPSRDICQRGTSLTIQCQVDSQVTMMFWYRQQPGQSLTLIATANQGSEATYESGFVIDKFPISRPNLTFSTLTVSNMSPEDSSIYLCSVAIRRWGEAFFGQGTRLTVV.

Many counts were recorded for this clonotype. The chain employs TRBV27 and TRBJ1-1, with D perhaps matching TRBD1 (5 bases). The CDR3 has 12 residues. Germline CDR1 and CDR2: MNHEY and SMNVEV (reference sequence). Trimming removed 2 bases at V and 10 bases at J, with 11 bases between. The CDR3 DNA reads TGTGCCAGCAGTTTACTCCAGGGTAGAGCTTTCTTT. Its protein is CASSLLQGRAFF.

This clonotype is medium-sized by share. J is TRBJ2-1 and V is TRBV4-3; unclear D gene. Germline CDR1 and CDR2: LGHNA and YSLEER. The ends were cut back, 0 bases at V and 5 bases at J, with 20 bases in the middle. The CDR3 runs 18 residues. CDR3 sequence: CASSQDDESPNTNNEQFF. CDR3 DNA: TGCGCCAGCAGCCAAGATGATGAATCCCCCAATACTAACAATGAGCAGTTCTTC.

This clonotype showed up many times. V is TRBV29-1 and J is TRBJ1-2; the D gene is possibly TRBD1 (5 bases). Trimming took off 0 bases at V and 8 bases at J, with 13 bases between the two ends. The germline CDR1 and CDR2 sequences are SQVTM and ANQGSEA. The CDR3 is 13 amino acids. CDR3 nucleotide sequence: TGCAGCGTTGAAGAGTTGGGTCAGGGCGGCTACACCTTC. Residues: CSVEELGQGGYTF.

Many counts were recorded for this clonotype. This chain connects TRBV30 to TRBJ1-2; 11 nucleotides align to TRBD1. This CDR3 is built from 14 residues. The V and J ends lost 5 bases and 5 bases, in that order; junction bases with no gene match: 7. CDR1 is GTSNPN and CDR2 is SVGIG in the germline V gene (reference sequence). CDR3 residues: CAWGTGTGGYGYTF. The CDR3 DNA reads as TGTGCCTGGGGGACCGGGACAGGGGGTTATGGCTACACCTTC.

This clonotype was seen many times. The J gene is TRBJ2-1, the V gene TRBV7-2; D possibly corresponds to TRBD2 (5 bases). Germline values: CDR1 SGHTA, CDR2 FQGNSA. The CDR3 runs 15 residues. The ends were cut back, 1 base at V and 7 bases at J, with 14 bases in the middle. The CDR3 DNA sequence: TGTGCCAGCAGCTTAGGAAGTGGACGGGAAAATGAGCAGTTCTTC. Translated, it gives CASSLGSGRENEQFF.

This clonotype was found many times. The chain employs TRBV6-5 and TRBJ2-3; unclear D gene. Germline loops: CDR1 MNHEY, CDR2 SVGAGI. The length of the CDR3 is 11 residues. Trimming stripped 10 bases from V and 4 bases from J, with 9 bases between. CDR3 loop: CATRTPDTQYF. CDR3 bases: TGTGCCACCCGAACCCCAGATACGCAGTATTTT.

This clonotype was seen a handful of times. The chain carries TRBV6-2 or TRBV6-3 and TRBJ2-7; D may be TRBD1 or TRBD2 (5 bases each). The CDR3 is 16 residues long. Per germline, CDR1 MNHEY and CDR2 SVGEGT. V lost 7 bases, J lost 2 bases, and 21 bases lay in between. The CDR3: CASTPHPGTVTYEQYF. In DNA, the CDR3 is TGTGCCAGCACCCCCCACCCCGGGACCGTTACCTACGAGCAGTACTTC.

This clonotype appeared many times. The rearrangement uses TRBV7-8 and TRBJ1-4; tentative D call: TRBD1 (5 bases). The CDR3 spans 15 residues. Germline assignment: CDR1 SGHVS and CDR2 FQNEAQ. The V end was cut by 4 bases, the J end by 8 bases, with 17 bases between. CDR3 residues: CASSSRTSREEKLFF. Here the CDR3 DNA reads TGTGCCAGCAGCTCGCGGACAAGCCGGGAGGAAAAACTGTTTTTT.

This clonotype is labeled medium-sized (0.01 to 0.1%). This chain links TRBV14 with TRBJ1-4; D remains ambiguous. Germline V lookup: CDR1 SGHDN, CDR2 FVKESK. Deletions cut 0 bases from V and 3 bases from J, with 11 bases between. This CDR3 has 16 amino acids. The DNA of the CDR3 is TGTGCCAGCAGCCAAGAACCCGCAGGCCCTAATGAAAAACTGTTTTTT. Its translation: CASSQEPAGPNEKLFF.

By share, this clonotype counts as medium-sized. This rearrangement joins TRBV6-2 or TRBV6-3 to TRBJ1-2; D gene unclear. This CDR3 spans 14 amino acids. In germline, CDR1 is MNHEY, CDR2 SVGEGT. The V end was cut by 5 bases, the J end by 5 bases, with 15 bases between. Written as DNA, the CDR3 is TGTGCCAGCAGTCACCGGGAGGTCCAGTATGGCTACACCTTC. It codes for CASSHREVQYGYTF.

The sample holds a few counts of this clonotype. The rearrangement uses TRBV29-1 and TRBJ2-5; 9 positions match TRBD1. The CDR3 consists of 14 residues. Germline V gene sequence: CDR1 SQVTM, CDR2 ANQGSEA. J gave up 2 bases and V 4 bases, and 5 bases lay outside the gene matches. The CDR3 loop is CSVGRDREQETQYF. The DNA of the CDR3 is TGCAGCGTTGGCCGGGACAGGGAACAAGAGACCCAGTACTTC.

This clonotype was picked up a small number of times. The chain combines TRBV14 with TRBJ1-2; TRBD1 matches at 7 bases. J lost 4 bases, V lost 4 bases, and 3 bases had no gene match. The germline V gene encodes CDR1 SGHDN and CDR2 FVKESK. CDR3 size: 13 residues. The CDR3 sequence: CASSPGQTYGYTF. In nucleotides, the CDR3 is TGTGCCAGCAGCCCGGGACAGACCTATGGCTACACCTTC. The full variable domain, rest sourced from reference TRBV14 and TRBJ1-2, is EAGVTQFPSHSVIEKGQTVTLRCDPISGHDNLYWYRRVMGKEIKFLLHFVKESKQDESGMPNNRFLAERTGGTYSTLKVQPAELEDSGVYFCASSPGQTYGYTFGSGTRLTVV.

This clonotype was seen more than once but under ten times. The chain recombines TRBV27 with TRBJ2-2; perhaps TRBD2 as D (5 bases). V was trimmed by 0 bases and J by 1 base, leaving 6 bases between them. The CDR3 extends over 15 amino acids. CDR1 is MNHEY, CDR2 SMNVEV, per germline (reference sequence). CDR3 loop: CASSLSGRNTGELFF. The CDR3 nucleotides read TGTGCCAGCAGTTTATCAGGGAGGAACACCGGGGAGCTGTTTTTT.

This clonotype was seen more than once but under ten times. V and J are TRBV10-3 and TRBJ2-1; 7 nucleotides align to TRBD1. The length of the CDR3 is 12 residues. J lost 9 bases, V lost 7 bases, and 6 bases had no gene match. Germline CDR1 and CDR2: ENHRY and SYGVKD. As DNA, the CDR3 is TGTGCCATCACAGGGGGACGTAGTGAGCAGTTCTTC. Its translation: CAITGGRSEQFF.

This clonotype was counted at least ten times. The gene calls are TRBV5-1 and TRBJ2-1, with TRBD1 identical over 7 bases. The ends lost 4 bases at V and 3 bases at J; junction bases unmatched: 4. The CDR3 is 14 residues long. CDR1 and CDR2 from the germline V gene are SGHRS and YFSETQ. CDR3 in DNA: TGCGCCAGCAGCCCCAGGACAGGCTACAATGAGCAGTTCTTC. Protein product: CASSPRTGYNEQFF.

This clonotype was detected only a few times. This rearrangement joins TRBV12-3 or TRBV12-4 to TRBJ2-3; 9 bases agree with TRBD2. This CDR3 contains 15 residues. The trim removed 5 bases at V and 5 bases at J, leaving 8 bases unmatched. CDR3 nucleotide sequence: TGTGCCAGCAGTACGGGGACTAGCTATGAAGATACGCAGTATTTT. This gives the protein CASSTGTSYEDTQYF.

This clonotype came up a few times. V and J are TRBV19 and TRBJ2-2; perhaps TRBD2 as D (5 bases). CDR3 length equals 16 residues. The V end was cut by 6 bases, the J end by 2 bases, with 16 bases between. The germline gives CDR1 LNHDA, CDR2 SQIVND (reference sequence). CDR3 amino acids: CASSKIGTGNTGELFF. CDR3 sequence (DNA): TGTGCCAGTAGCAAGATAGGAACGGGAAACACCGGGGAGCTGTTTTTT.

This clonotype was observed many times. At one of its ends the junction is not consistent with the germline gene, which may arise from a read error. The V and J genes are TRBV28 and TRBJ1-1; maybe TRBD1 (6 bases). Germline-derived CDR1 and CDR2 are MDHEN and SYDVKM. The CDR3 sequence is 16 residues long. This chain's CDR3 is CASRFYRVDMNTEAFF. CDR3 sequence (DNA): TGTGCCAGCCGTTTTTACAGGGTAGATATGAACACTGAAGCTTTCTTT. Using reference TRBV28 and TRBJ1-1 for the parts outside the CDR3, the full variable domain is DVKVTQSSRYLVKRTGEKVFLECVQDMDHENMFWYRQDPGLGLRLIYFSYDVKMKEKGDIPEGYSVSREKKERFSLILESASTNQTSMYLCASRFYRVDMNTEAFFGQGTRLTVV.

This clonotype was detected ten times or more. The V call is TRBV6-5, the J call TRBJ2-6, with 7 bases fitting TRBD1. The CDR3 covers 15 residues. Germline assignment: CDR1 MNHEY and CDR2 SVGAGI. The trim removed 7 bases at V and 0 bases at J, leaving 3 bases unmatched. This CDR3 reads CASTGDSSGANVLTF. The DNA of the CDR3 is TGTGCCAGCACCGGGGACAGCTCTGGGGCCAACGTCCTGACTTTC.

In this sample, this clonotype turned up many times. The rearrangement links TRBV28 to TRBJ2-7, with TRBD1 as a possible D gene (5 bases). V was cut by 3 bases and J by 5 bases, with 17 bases left in between. Germline V gives CDR1 MDHEN, CDR2 SYDVKM. The CDR3 has 15 residues. CDR3 DNA: TGTGCCAGCAGTTTCCCCCCCCAGGGTCGCGACGAGCAGTACTTC. Translated, it gives CASSFPPQGRDEQYF.

This clonotype has only a few counts. The chain couples TRBV6-6 to TRBJ1-2, with D uncertain. The CDR3 runs to 14 residues. V was cut by 2 bases and J by 1 base, with 8 bases left in between. Germline V CDR1 and CDR2: MNHNY, SVGAGI (reference sequence). CDR3 nucleotide sequence: TGTGCCAGCAGTTACGGAAGACTTAACTATGGCTACACCTTC. This gives the protein CASSYGRLNYGYTF.

This clonotype was observed at least ten times. The V call is TRBV12-3 or TRBV12-4, the J call TRBJ2-1; the D is unclear. V dropped 3 bases and J dropped 2 bases, with 5 bases sitting between them. This CDR3 is built from 13 residues. The CDR3 DNA reads as TGTGCCAGCAGTTTTGAGACCTACAATGAGCAGTTCTTC. Its translation: CASSFETYNEQFF.

This chain joins TRBV29-1 and TRBJ2-7; 7 bases fit TRBD1. J lost 5 bases, V lost 5 bases, and 12 bases had no gene match. This CDR3 contains 14 residues. In germline, CDR1 is SQVTM, CDR2 ANQGSEA. The CDR3 loop reads CSVHLQQGRHEQYF. The CDR3 DNA reads as TGCAGCGTTCATCTACAACAGGGGCGGCACGAGCAGTACTTC.

The CDR3 sequence: CSARGQFIMNTEAFF. The CDR3 DNA reads TGCAGTGCTAGAGGGCAGTTCATCATGAACACTGAAGCTTTCTTT. This chain joins TRBV20-1 and TRBJ1-1; D ambiguous. The CDR3 sequence is 15 residues long. The ends were cut back, 1 base at V and 0 bases at J, with 12 bases in the middle. CDR1 and CDR2 from the germline V gene are DFQATT and SNEGSKA (reference sequence).

This clonotype showed up many times. CDR3 sequence reads: CASSPGVDEAFF. The CDR3 coding sequence is TGTGCCAGCTCACCGGGAGTAGATGAAGCTTTCTTT. The chain combines TRBV18 with TRBJ1-1; D remains ambiguous. This CDR3 contains 12 residues. Between the trimmed V and J ends, which lost 3 bases and 7 bases, there was a span of 9 bases. The V gene's germline CDR1 is KGHSH and CDR2 LQKENI.